The clone carrying this TCR beta chain was counted once. Its antigen remains unidentified. This record belongs to a study of graft-versus-host responses after intestinal transplantation. CDR1 and CDR2 from the germline V gene are SGHTA and FQGNSA. Trimming took 2 bases from V and 6 from J, leaving 13 bases between them. The CDR3 length is 14 residues. TCRdb's copy holds only in-frame clones and misses some; the assay was immunoSEQ multiplex PCR. The table has about 96,000 clones, approximately 90% seen once; the top ten hold 0.17%. Study-wide results and caveats: Peak GvH clone levels in circulation were associated with early post-transplant HvG declines. Analysis identified GvH clones in recipient marrow, with some appearing first in ileum or blood.

The TCR comes from a human donor who received an intestinal transplant. The sample here was unstimulated CD4+ T cells sorted from spleen or lymph node cells, taken before intestinal transplant. V and J are TRBV7-2 and TRBJ1-2, with D possibly TRBD1 on 6 matching bases. CDR3 amino acids: CASSLRGGGDGYTF. The DNA of the CDR3 is TGTGCCAGCAGCTTAAGGGGGGGAGGTGATGGCTACACCTTC.